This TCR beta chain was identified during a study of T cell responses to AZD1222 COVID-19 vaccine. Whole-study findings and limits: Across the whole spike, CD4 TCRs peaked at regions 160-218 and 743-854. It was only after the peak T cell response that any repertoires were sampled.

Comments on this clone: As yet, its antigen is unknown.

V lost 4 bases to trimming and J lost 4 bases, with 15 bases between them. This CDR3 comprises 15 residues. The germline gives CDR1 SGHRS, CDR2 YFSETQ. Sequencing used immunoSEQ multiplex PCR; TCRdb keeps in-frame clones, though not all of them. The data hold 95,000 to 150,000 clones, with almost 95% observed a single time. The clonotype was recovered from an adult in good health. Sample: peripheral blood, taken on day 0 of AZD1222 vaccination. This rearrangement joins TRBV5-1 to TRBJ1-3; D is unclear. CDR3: CASSDPRTGGNTIYF. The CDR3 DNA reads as TGCGCCAGCAGCGACCCCCGGACGGGCGGAAACACCATATATTTT.